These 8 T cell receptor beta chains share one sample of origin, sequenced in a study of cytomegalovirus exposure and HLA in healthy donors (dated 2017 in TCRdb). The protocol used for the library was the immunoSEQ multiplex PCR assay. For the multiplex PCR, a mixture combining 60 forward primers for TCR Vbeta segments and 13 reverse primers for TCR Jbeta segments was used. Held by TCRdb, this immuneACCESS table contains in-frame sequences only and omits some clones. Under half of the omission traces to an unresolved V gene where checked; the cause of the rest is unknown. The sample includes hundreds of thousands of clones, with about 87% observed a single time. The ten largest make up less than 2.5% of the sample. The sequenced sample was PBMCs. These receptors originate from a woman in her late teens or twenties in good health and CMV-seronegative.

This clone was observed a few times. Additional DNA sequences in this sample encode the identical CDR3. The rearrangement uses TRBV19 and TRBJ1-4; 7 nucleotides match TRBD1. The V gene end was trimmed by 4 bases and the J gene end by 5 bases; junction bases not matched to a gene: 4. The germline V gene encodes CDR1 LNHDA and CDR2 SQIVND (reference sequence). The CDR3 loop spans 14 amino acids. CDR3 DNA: TGTGCCAGTAGTACCGGGACAGTCAATGAAAAACTGTTTTTT. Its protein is CASSTGTVNEKLFF. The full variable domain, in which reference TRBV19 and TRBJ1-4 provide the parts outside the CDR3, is DGGITQSPKYLFRKEGQNVTLSCEQNLNHDAMYWYRQDPGQGLRLIYYSQIVNDFQKGDIAEGYSVSREKKESFPLTVTSAQKNPTAFYLCASSTGTVNEKLFFGSGTQLSVL.

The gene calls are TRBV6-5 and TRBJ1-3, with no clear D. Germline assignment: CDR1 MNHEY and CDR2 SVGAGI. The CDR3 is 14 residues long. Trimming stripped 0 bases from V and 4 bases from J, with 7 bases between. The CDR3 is CASSYSRGGNTIYF. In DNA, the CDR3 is TGTGCCAGCAGTTACTCTAGAGGGGGAAACACCATATATTTT.

As DNA, the CDR3 is TGTGCCAGCAGTGCCCCCGGACTGCCGAATACGCAGTATTTT. Protein product: CASSAPGLPNTQYF. This rearrangement joins TRBV25-1 to TRBJ2-3, with D perhaps matching TRBD2 (5 bases). The V and J ends lost 4 bases and 7 bases respectively, with 15 bases between them. CDR3 length: 14 residues. Germline V gene sequence: CDR1 MGHDK, CDR2 SYGVNS.

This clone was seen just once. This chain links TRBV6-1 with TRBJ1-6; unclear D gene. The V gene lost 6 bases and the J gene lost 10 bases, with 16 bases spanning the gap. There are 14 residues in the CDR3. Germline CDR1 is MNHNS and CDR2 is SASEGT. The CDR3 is CASSKTEGISPLHF. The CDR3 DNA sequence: TGTGCCAGCAGCAAAACAGAGGGTATCTCACCCCTCCACTTT.

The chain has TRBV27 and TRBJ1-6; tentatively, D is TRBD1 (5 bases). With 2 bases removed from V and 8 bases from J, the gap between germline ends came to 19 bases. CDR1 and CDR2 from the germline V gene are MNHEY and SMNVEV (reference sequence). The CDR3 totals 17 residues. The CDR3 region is CASSLTGIGTAYSPLHF. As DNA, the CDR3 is TGTGCCAGCAGTTTAACCGGAATAGGGACTGCGTATTCACCCCTCCACTTT.

CDR3 nucleotides: TGTGCCAGCAGTGAAGTAGAATGGGAGCAGTACTTC. Residues: CASSEVEWEQYF. V gene TRBV2 combines with J gene TRBJ2-7; D is uncertain. The germline gives CDR1 SNHLY, CDR2 FYNNEI. The CDR3 extends over 12 amino acids. Trimming pared 1 base from V and 7 bases from J, leaving 8 bases between.

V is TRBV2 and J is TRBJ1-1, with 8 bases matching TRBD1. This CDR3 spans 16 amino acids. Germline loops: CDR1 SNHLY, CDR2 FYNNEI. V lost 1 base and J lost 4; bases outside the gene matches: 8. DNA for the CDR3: TGTGCCAGCAGTGAAGGGGACAGGCAATCTACCACTGAAGCTTTCTTT. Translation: CASSEGDRQSTTEAFF.

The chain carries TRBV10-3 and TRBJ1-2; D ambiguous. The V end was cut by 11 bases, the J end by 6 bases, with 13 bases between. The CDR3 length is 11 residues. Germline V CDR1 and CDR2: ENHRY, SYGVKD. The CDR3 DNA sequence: TGTGCCTTCCTCGGGTTCGATGGCTACACCTTC. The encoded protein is CAFLGFDGYTF.